Following are 6 T cell receptor beta chains from one sample sequenced in a study of blood T cell repertoires in COVID-19. Some clones are missing from TCRdb's copy, which holds only in-frame ones; the method was immunoSEQ multiplex PCR. There are 350,000 or so clones in the sample; roughly 90% occur only once, and 1% lies in the top ten. The material sequenced was PBMCs or T cells enriched from blood (not recorded which). Receptors originate from a young woman who had been exposed to COVID-19.

The V gene is TRBV7-9, the J gene TRBJ1-2; 12 bases match TRBD1. Per the germline V gene, CDR1 is SEHNR and CDR2 is FQNEAQ (reference sequence). The CDR3 has 16 amino acids. With V trimmed by 2 bases and J by 6 bases, 7 bases remained unmatched. The CDR3 sequence is CASSLYGTGGAHGYTF. CDR3 coding DNA: TGTGCCAGCAGCTTATACGGGACAGGGGGCGCCCATGGCTACACCTTC.

This chain uses TRBV28 with TRBJ2-7, with D tentatively TRBD2 (6 bases). This CDR3 has 18 residues. V was shortened by 2 bases and J by 3 bases, with 23 bases between the two germline ends. The V gene's germline CDR1 is MDHEN and CDR2 SYDVKM. In DNA form, the CDR3 reads TGTGCCAGCAGTTTAAACCCTTTACTAGCAGAGCCCGTCTACGAGCAGTACTTC. Translating it yields CASSLNPLLAEPVYEQYF.

The V and J genes are TRBV28 and TRBJ2-1; the D gene is possibly TRBD1 (6 bases). Trimming shortened V by 6 bases and J by 6 bases, and 36 bases separated the two germline ends. The CDR3 has 21 residues. CDR1 and CDR2 from the germline V gene are MDHEN and SYDVKM. The CDR3 coding sequence is TGTGCCAGCAGGACGGGACATCTCCGGGCTCCCCCGTCTTCGCCGCTCAATGAGCAGTTCTTC. It is translated as CASRTGHLRAPPSSPLNEQFF.

The chain links TRBV29-1 to TRBJ2-7; D ambiguous. The germline V gene has CDR1 SQVTM and CDR2 ANQGSEA. The ends were cut back, 4 bases at V and 4 bases at J, with 23 bases in the middle. The CDR3 covers 16 residues. CDR3 residues: CSVAPFEADVAYEQYF. CDR3 bases: TGCAGCGTTGCCCCTTTCGAGGCCGACGTGGCATACGAGCAGTACTTC.

The rearrangement uses TRBV7-9 and TRBJ2-7; TRBD2 matches at 7 bases. After removal of 2 bases from V and 0 bases from J, the junction contained 4 bases not matched to a gene. Germline V gene data show CDR1 as SEHNR and CDR2 as FQNEAQ (reference sequence). The CDR3 loop spans 15 amino acids. CDR3 DNA: TGTGCCAGCAGCTTACCTAGCGGTCCCTCCTACGAGCAGTACTTC. It encodes CASSLPSGPSYEQYF.

This chain uses TRBV27 with TRBJ2-2; 10 bases are a match to TRBD2. Trimming removed 5 bases from V and 4 bases from J; junction bases left unmatched: 10. Germline V CDR1 and CDR2: MNHEY, SMNVEV (reference sequence). This CDR3 comprises 17 residues. The DNA of the CDR3 is TGTGCCAGCAGTCCAAGGAGGACTAGCGGCGCCACCGGGGAGCTGTTTTTT. Protein sequence: CASSPRRTSGATGELFF.